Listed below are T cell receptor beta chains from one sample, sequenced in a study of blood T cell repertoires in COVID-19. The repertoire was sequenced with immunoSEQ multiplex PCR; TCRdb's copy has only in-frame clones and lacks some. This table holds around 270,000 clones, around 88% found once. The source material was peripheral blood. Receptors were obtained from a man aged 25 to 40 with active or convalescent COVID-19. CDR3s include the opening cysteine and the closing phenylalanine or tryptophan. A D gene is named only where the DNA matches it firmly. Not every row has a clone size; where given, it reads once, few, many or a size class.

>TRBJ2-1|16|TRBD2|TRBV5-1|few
CASSLVLAGGKNEQFF
TGCGCCAGCAGCTTGGTGTTAGCGGGGGGTAAGAATGAGCAGTTCTTC
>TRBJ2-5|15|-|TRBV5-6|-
CASSAAGGGEETQYF
TGTGCCAGCAGCGCCGCTGGGGGGGGCGAAGAGACCCAGTACTTC
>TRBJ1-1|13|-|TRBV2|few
CASSAVLNTEAFF
TGTGCCAGCAGTGCCGTCCTGAACACTGAAGCTTTCTTT
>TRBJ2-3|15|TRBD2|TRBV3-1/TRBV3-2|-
CASSPRPGGQDTQYF
TGTGCCAGCAGCCCTCGACCGGGGGGGCAAGATACGCAGTATTTT
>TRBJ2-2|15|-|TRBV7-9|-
CASSATRTNTGELFF
TGTGCCAGCAGCGCTACTCGGACAAACACCGGGGAGCTGTTTTTT
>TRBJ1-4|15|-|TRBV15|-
CATSRDFAVNEKLFF
TGTGCCACCAGCAGAGACTTCGCAGTAAATGAAAAACTGTTTTTT
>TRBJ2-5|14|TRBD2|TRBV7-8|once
CASSLTGGAETQYF
TGTGCCAGCAGCCTGACCGGGGGGGCTGAGACCCAGTACTTC
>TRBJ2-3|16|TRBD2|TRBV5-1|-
CASSMRSGGQKDTQYF
TGCGCCAGCAGCATGCGTAGCGGGGGGCAGAAAGATACGCAGTATTTT
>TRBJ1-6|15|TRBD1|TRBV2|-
CASKPGQGARSPLHF
TGTGCCAGCAAGCCCGGACAGGGAGCAAGGTCACCCCTCCACTTT
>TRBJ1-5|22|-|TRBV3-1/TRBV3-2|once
CASSQDAPRVLIARTHNQPQHF
TGTGCCAGCAGCCAAGACGCGCCCAGGGTTCTGATCGCACGGACCCATAATCAGCCCCAGCATTTT
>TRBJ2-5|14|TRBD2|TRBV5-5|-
CASSLSGLGETQYF
TGTGCCAGCAGCTTGTCGGGACTAGGGGAGACCCAGTACTTC
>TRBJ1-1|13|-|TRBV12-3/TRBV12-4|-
CASVQGFRTEAFF
TGTGCCAGCGTCCAGGGATTTAGAACTGAAGCTTTCTTT
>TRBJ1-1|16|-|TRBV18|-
CASSPFTGQLNTEAFF
TGTGCCAGCTCACCATTCACAGGACAGCTGAACACTGAAGCTTTCTTT
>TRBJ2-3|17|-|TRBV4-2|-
CASSQDLRGAFTDTQYF
TGTGCCAGCAGCCAAGATCTACGGGGGGCCTTCACAGATACGCAGTATTTT
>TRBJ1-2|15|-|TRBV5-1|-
CASSPGDGANYGYTF
TGCGCCAGCAGCCCGGGGGACGGAGCTAACTATGGCTACACCTTC
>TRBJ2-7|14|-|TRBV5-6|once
CASSFSSPSYEQYF
TGTGCCAGCAGCTTTTCCAGTCCTTCCTACGAGCAGTACTTC
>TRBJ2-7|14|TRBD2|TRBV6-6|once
CASSFSSGDYEQYF
TGTGCCAGCAGTTTCTCAAGCGGGGACTACGAGCAGTACTTC
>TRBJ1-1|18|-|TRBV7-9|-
CASSFSGRQGIRNTEAFF
TGTGCCAGCAGCTTTTCAGGGCGGCAGGGGATAAGGAACACTGAAGCTTTCTTT
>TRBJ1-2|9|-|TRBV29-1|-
CSAPPSYTF
TGCAGCGCCCCTCCTAGCTACACCTTC
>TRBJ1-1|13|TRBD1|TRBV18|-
CASAGGDRTEAFF
TGTGCCAGCGCAGGGGGAGATCGCACTGAAGCTTTCTTT
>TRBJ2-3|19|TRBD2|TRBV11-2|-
CASSKDRSISSGGEHTQYF
TGTGCCAGCAGCAAAGACCGATCCATCTCTAGCGGGGGGGAACATACGCAGTATTTT
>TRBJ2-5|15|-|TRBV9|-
CASSVGTMYQETQYF
TGTGCCAGCAGCGTCGGGACAATGTACCAAGAGACCCAGTACTTC
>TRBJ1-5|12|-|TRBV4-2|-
CASSQLNQPQHF
TGTGCCAGCAGCCAGTTAAATCAGCCCCAGCATTTT
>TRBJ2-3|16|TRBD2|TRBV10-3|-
CAISSGGEGKADTQYF
TGTGCCATCTCCAGCGGGGGGGAAGGGAAGGCAGATACGCAGTATTTT
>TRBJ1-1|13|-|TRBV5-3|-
CARSFFAGTEAFF
TGTGCCAGAAGCTTTTTTGCGGGCACTGAAGCTTTCTTT
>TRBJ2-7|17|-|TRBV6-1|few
CASSESTTVGGDYEQYF
TGTGCCAGCAGTGAGTCTACGACGGTCGGCGGGGACTACGAGCAGTACTTC
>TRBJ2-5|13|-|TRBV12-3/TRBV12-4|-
CASSLAGRETQYF
TGTGCCAGCAGTTTAGCGGGGCGGGAGACCCAGTACTTC
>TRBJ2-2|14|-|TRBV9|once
CASSAQGTIGELFF
TGTGCCAGCAGCGCCCAGGGTACGATCGGGGAGCTGTTTTTT
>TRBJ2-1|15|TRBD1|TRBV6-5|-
CASRPGTGGVYEQFF
TGTGCCAGCCGCCCCGGGACAGGGGGTGTCTATGAGCAGTTCTTC
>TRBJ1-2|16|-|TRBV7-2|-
CASSLDIGETNYGYTF
TGTGCCAGCAGCTTAGATATCGGGGAAACTAACTATGGCTACACCTTC
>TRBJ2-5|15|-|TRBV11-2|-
CASSLRGLALGTQYF
TGTGCCAGCAGCTTACGTGGGCTAGCGTTAGGGACCCAGTACTTC
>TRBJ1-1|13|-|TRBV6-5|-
CASSSGGVTEAFF
TGTGCCAGCAGTAGCGGAGGGGTCACTGAAGCTTTCTTT
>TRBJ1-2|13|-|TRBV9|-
CASSVGTNYGYTF
TGTGCCAGCAGCGTAGGTACAAACTATGGCTACACCTTC
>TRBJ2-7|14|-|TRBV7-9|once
CASSYMGLNYEQYF
TGTGCCAGCAGTTATATGGGACTTAATTACGAGCAGTACTTC
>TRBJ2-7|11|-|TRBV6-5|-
CASTTTYEQYF
TGTGCCAGCACTACCACCTACGAGCAGTACTTC
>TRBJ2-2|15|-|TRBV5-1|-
CASKEEASNTGELFF
TGCGCCAGCAAAGAGGAGGCTTCGAACACCGGGGAGCTGTTTTTT
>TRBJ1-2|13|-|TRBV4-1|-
CASSQDMSVGYTF
TGCGCCAGCAGCCAAGATATGAGTGTGGGCTACACCTTC
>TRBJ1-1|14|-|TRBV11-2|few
CASSPYGGSTEAFF
TGTGCCAGCAGTCCTTACGGGGGATCGACTGAAGCTTTCTTT
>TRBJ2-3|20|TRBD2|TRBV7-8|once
CASSTPVGLAGELGADTQYF
TGTGCCAGCAGCACGCCCGTGGGACTAGCGGGGGAGTTGGGTGCAGATACGCAGTATTTT
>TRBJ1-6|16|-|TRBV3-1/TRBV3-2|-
CASSQGTSRYNSPLHF
TGTGCCAGCAGCCAAGGGACAAGCCGCTATAATTCACCCCTCCACTTT
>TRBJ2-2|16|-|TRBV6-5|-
CASSSFGGTTPGELFF
TGTGCCAGCAGTTCCTTCGGGGGAACCACTCCCGGGGAGCTGTTTTTT
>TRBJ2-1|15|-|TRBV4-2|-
CASSQENTGIPEQFF
TGTGCCAGCAGCCAAGAAAATACAGGGATTCCTGAGCAGTTCTTC
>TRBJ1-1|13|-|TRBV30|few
CAWSSDTNTEAFF
TGTGCCTGGAGTTCGGACACGAACACTGAAGCTTTCTTT
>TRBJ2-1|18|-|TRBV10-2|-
CASSEPLVVQGPMGEQFF
TGCGCCAGCAGTGAGCCCCTCGTGGTTCAGGGGCCCATGGGTGAGCAGTTCTTC
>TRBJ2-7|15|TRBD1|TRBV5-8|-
CASSPTGTGPYEQYF
TGTGCCAGCAGCCCGACCGGGACAGGACCTTACGAGCAGTACTTC
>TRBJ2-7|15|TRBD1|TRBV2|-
CASSRTGPSKGEQYF
TGTGCCAGCAGTAGGACAGGGCCTAGTAAGGGGGAGCAGTACTTC
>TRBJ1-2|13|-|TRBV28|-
CASRIQGYYGYTF
TGTGCCAGCAGAATACAGGGCTACTATGGCTACACCTTC
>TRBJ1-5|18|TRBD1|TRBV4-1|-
CASSQGPTGGVTNQPQHF
TGCGCCAGCAGCCAAGGTCCGACAGGGGGAGTGACCAATCAGCCCCAGCATTTT
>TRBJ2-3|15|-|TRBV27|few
CASSVVPGSTDTQYF
TGTGCCAGCAGCGTGGTCCCAGGGAGCACAGATACGCAGTATTTT
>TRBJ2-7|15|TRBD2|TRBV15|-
CATSPSGGALNEQYF
TGTGCCACCAGCCCTAGCGGGGGGGCCCTAAACGAGCAGTACTTC
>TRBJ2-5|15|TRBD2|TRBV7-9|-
CASNGAGAPGETQYF
TGTGCCAGCAACGGAGCGGGGGCCCCTGGGGAGACCCAGTACTTC
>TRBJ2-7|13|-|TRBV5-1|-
CASSLFPGYEQYF
TGCGCCAGCAGCTTGTTTCCGGGCTACGAGCAGTACTTC
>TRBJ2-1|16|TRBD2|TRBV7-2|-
CASYSGRGASYNEQFF
TGTGCCAGCTACTCTGGGCGGGGGGCCTCCTACAATGAGCAGTTCTTC
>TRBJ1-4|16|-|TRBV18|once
CASSPRSGSTNEKLFF
TGTGCCAGCTCACCAAGGTCAGGGTCCACTAATGAAAAACTGTTTTTT
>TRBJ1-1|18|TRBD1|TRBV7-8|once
CASSLLAGQGVPNTEAFF
TGTGCCAGCAGCTTGTTGGCGGGACAGGGAGTACCGAACACTGAAGCTTTCTTT
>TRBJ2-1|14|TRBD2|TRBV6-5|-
CASSYPSGGNEQFF
TGTGCCAGCAGTTATCCGTCGGGAGGAAATGAGCAGTTCTTC
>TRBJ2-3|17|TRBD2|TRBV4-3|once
CASSQVSSGGEGDTQYF
TGCGCCAGCAGCCAAGTAAGCAGCGGGGGGGAAGGAGATACGCAGTATTTT